This TCR beta chain was sequenced for a study of T-cell reconstitution after alpha-beta-depleted transplantation in children. Findings of the study overall: TCRbeta diversity was high at day 60 in some patients (a result of surviving recipient T cells and thymic progenitors).

Note on this clonotype: The antigen is unknown.

A library of TCRbeta sequences, prepared with unique molecular identifiers, was generated. MiXCR was run by TCRdb on the PCR reads, yielding one entry per CDR3 protein. The profile shows about a million distinct CDR3 sequences, about 30% of them singletons. The sequences come from PBMCs, mostly from graft donor cells, collected 360 days after TCRalphabeta/CD19-depleted stem cell transplant. The receptor was derived from a boy in the first two years of life who had a stem cell transplant for SCID, so the T cells may come from the graft donor.

CDR3 nucleotide sequence: TGCGCCAGCAGCCAAGACGATACGAGGTGGGATGAGCAGTTCTTC. It encodes CASSQDDTRWDEQFF. V is TRBV4-1 and J is TRBJ2-1; D gene uncertain. The CDR3 sequence is 15 residues long. Germline V gives CDR1 MGHRA, CDR2 YSYEKL. Trimming took 0 bases from V and 8 from J, leaving 14 bases between them.